This T cell receptor (beta chain) was sequenced in a study of PD-L1 blockade in urothelial cancer. The repertoire was sequenced with immunoSEQ multiplex PCR; TCRdb's copy has only in-frame clones and lacks some. The sample lists about 76,000 clones, approximately 80% occurring once. Locally advanced or metastatic urothelial carcinoma affected all patients. This receptor was obtained from a man between 65 and 80 years old with urothelial cancer. Sequences were derived from PBMCs, sampled around atezolizumab (anti-PD-L1) treatment.

CDR3 sequence reads: CASSYNGDQPQHF. The DNA for the CDR3 is TGTGCCAGCAGTTACAACGGGGATCAGCCCCAGCATTTT. The rearrangement uses TRBV6-6 and TRBJ1-5, with D uncertain. Germline CDR1 reads MNHNY; CDR2 reads SVGAGI (reference sequence). V lost 2 bases and J 5 bases, leaving 7 bases between the germline ends. The CDR3 spans 13 residues.